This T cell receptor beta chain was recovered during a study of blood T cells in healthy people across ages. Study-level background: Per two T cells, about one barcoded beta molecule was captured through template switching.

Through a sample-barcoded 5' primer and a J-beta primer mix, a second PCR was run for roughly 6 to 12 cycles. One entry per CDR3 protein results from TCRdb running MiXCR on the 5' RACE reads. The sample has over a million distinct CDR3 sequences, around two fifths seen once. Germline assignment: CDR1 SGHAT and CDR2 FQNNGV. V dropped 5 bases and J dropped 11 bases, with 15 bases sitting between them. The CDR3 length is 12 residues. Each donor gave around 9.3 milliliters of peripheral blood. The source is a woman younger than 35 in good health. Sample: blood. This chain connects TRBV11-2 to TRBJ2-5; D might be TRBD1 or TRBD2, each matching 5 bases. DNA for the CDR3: TGTGCCAGCAGCACCTCAGTAGGGGAGCAGTACTTC. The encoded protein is CASSTSVGEQYF.